Listed here are 26 T cell receptor beta chains from one sample, sequenced in a study of human T cells and chemical hapten exposure. Stated time point: patch test 2, 6 weeks after DPC sensitization. Documented treatment: therapeutic diphenylcyclopropenone sensitization with weekly scalp DPC. Each CDR3 protein is one row after TCRdb ran MiXCR on the RACE reads. The sample comprises 35,000 to 45,000 distinct CDR3 sequences, 8% to 9.5% of which are singletons, and about 15% rests with the top ten. This sample comprised whole blood, obtained in connection with sensitization to the hapten diphenylcyclopropenone (DPC). The receptor set was obtained from a woman aged 40 to 50 with alopecia areata. Some clones in this sample may be carry-over from other donors' samples.

This clonotype showed up many times. The V call is TRBV7-9, the J call TRBJ1-1; D remains unclear. Trimming removed 3 bases at V and 5 bases at J, with 13 bases between. The CDR3 runs 14 residues. CDR1 SEHNR and CDR2 FQNEAQ come from the germline V gene (reference sequence). The CDR3 nucleotides read TGTGCCAGCAGCTTGATTTGGACGGGGACTGAAGCTTTCTTT. Its translation: CASSLIWTGTEAFF.

The gene calls are TRBV7-2 and TRBJ1-5; 10 bases are a match to TRBD1. The length of the CDR3 is 15 residues. V was clipped by 5 bases and J by 5 bases; unmatched bases: 6. In germline, CDR1 is SGHTA, CDR2 FQGNSA. CDR3 loop: CASSGGQGIDQPQHF. The DNA for the CDR3 is TGTGCCAGCAGCGGGGGACAGGGGATTGATCAGCCCCAGCATTTT.

CDR3: CSSSLGTEAFF. The CDR3 DNA follows: TGCAGCTCTAGCCTCGGCACTGAAGCTTTCTTT. V and J are TRBV29-1 and TRBJ1-1, with D hard to call. The CDR3 totals 11 residues. Germline CDR1 SQVTM, CDR2 ANQGSEA. With 8 bases removed from V and 4 bases from J, the gap between germline ends came to 11 bases. The full variable domain, its missing parts supplied by reference TRBV29-1 and TRBJ1-1, is SAVISQKPSRDICQRGTSLTIQCQVDSQVTMMFWYRQQPGQSLTLIATANQGSEATYESGFVIDKFPISRPNLTFSTLTVSNMSPEDSSIYLCSSSLGTEAFFGQGTRLTVV.

This clonotype was observed many times. This sequence joins TRBV6-1 and TRBJ2-3; perhaps TRBD1 as D (6 bases). The V and J ends lost 3 bases and 4 bases respectively, with 8 bases between them. Germline values: CDR1 MNHNS, CDR2 SASEGT. The CDR3 has 13 residues. The CDR3 nucleotides are TGTGCCAGCAGTGACGAGGGGGCAGATACGCAGTATTTT. It specifies CASSDEGADTQYF.

This clonotype was seen repeatedly, ten times or more. The chain is built from TRBV24-1 and TRBJ2-2; D may be TRBD2 (6 bases). Deletions cut 4 bases from V and 5 bases from J, with 19 bases between. The CDR3 runs 17 residues. Looked up from germline, CDR1 is KGHDR and CDR2 is SFDVKD. CDR3 nucleotide sequence: TGTGCCACCAGTGAAGGACGCGGGGCTCGAAGGACCGGGGAGCTGTTTTTT. Residues: CATSEGRGARRTGELFF.

This clonotype was detected many times. The V and J genes are TRBV4-2 and TRBJ2-5; 7 bases fit TRBD2. Per the germline V gene, CDR1 is LGHNA and CDR2 is YNFKEQ. V gave up 4 bases and J gave up 1 base; unmatched junction bases: 9. The CDR3 extends over 16 amino acids. CDR3 loop: CASSPRERDRQETQYF. The CDR3, as DNA: TGTGCCAGCAGCCCCAGAGAGCGGGACCGCCAAGAGACCCAGTACTTC.

This clonotype was seen many times. The chain combines TRBV28 with TRBJ2-7, with D unresolved. CDR3 length: 13 residues. CDR1 is MDHEN and CDR2 is SYDVKM in the germline V gene. Trimming pared 7 bases from V and 4 bases from J, leaving 14 bases between. CDR3 in amino acids: CASTSYLGYEQYF. The CDR3 DNA is TGTGCCAGCACCTCCTATTTAGGGTACGAGCAGTACTTC.

As to this clonotype: Given a much more abundant clone one base away, this may be a read error. Without the conserved terminal phenylalanine or tryptophan, this CDR3 likely stems from a read error. This sequence joins TRBV5-1 and TRBJ2-5; unclear D gene. V lost 7 bases and J 5 bases, leaving 12 bases between the germline ends. The length of the CDR3 is 12 residues. Germline CDR1 is SGHRS and CDR2 is YFSETQ. CDR3 sequence (DNA): TGCGCCAGCTCCCGGTCTCTCGAGACCCAGTACTAC. Its protein product is CASSRSLETQYY.

This clonotype was recorded at least ten times. The chain employs TRBV4-1 and TRBJ2-7, with D unclear. Trimming cost V 3 bases and J 9 bases, with 18 bases left between them. Germline V gives CDR1 MGHRA, CDR2 YSYEKL. The CDR3 length is 14 residues. This CDR3 is CASSQHSGRVGQYF. In nucleotides, the CDR3 is TGCGCCAGCAGCCAGCATTCTGGACGGGTAGGGCAGTACTTC.

J is TRBJ2-1 and V is TRBV10-3; 8 bases are shared with TRBD2. This CDR3 is built from 15 residues. The trim removed 4 bases at V and 4 bases at J, leaving 6 bases unmatched. Germline loops: CDR1 ENHRY, CDR2 SYGVKD. CDR3 region: CAISGAGGSYNEQFF. The CDR3 DNA reads as TGTGCCATCAGTGGCGCGGGGGGCTCTTACAATGAGCAGTTCTTC.

There are many counts of this clonotype. The CDR3 is CSARLISSTDTQYF. The DNA of the CDR3 is TGCAGTGCGAGGTTGATTTCTAGCACAGATACGCAGTATTTT. The J gene is TRBJ2-3, the V gene TRBV20-1; D ambiguous. This CDR3 region has 14 residues. Germline assignment: CDR1 DFQATT and CDR2 SNEGSKA (reference sequence). The V end lost 6 bases, the J end lost 0 bases, and 13 bases lay between the germline ends.

The CDR3 DNA follows: TGTGCCAGCAGCGTAGATTCTGGGGTCTACAATGAGCAGTTCTTC. It codes for CASSVDSGVYNEQFF. The rearrangement links TRBV9 to TRBJ2-1; D gene uncertain. The CDR3 is 15 amino acids. V was trimmed by 0 bases and J by 3 bases, leaving 10 bases between them. Looked up from germline, CDR1 is SGDLS and CDR2 is YYNGEE.

The chain has TRBV7-2 and TRBJ1-3; D is uncertain. The V gene lost 10 bases and the J gene lost 3 bases, with 10 bases spanning the gap. Germline V lookup: CDR1 SGHTA, CDR2 FQGNSA. The length of the CDR3 is 12 residues. The CDR3 reads CAIERGGNTIYF. DNA of the CDR3: TGTGCCATCGAACGGGGTGGAAACACCATATATTTT.

Ten or more counts support this clonotype. The chain employs TRBV29-1 and TRBJ2-1; 14 bases fit TRBD2. Germline lookup yields CDR1 SQVTM and CDR2 ANQGSEA. With 6 bases clipped from V and 9 bases from J, the junction kept 7 bases outside the gene matches. This CDR3 spans 14 amino acids. In DNA form, the CDR3 reads TGCAGCGTGGCCGGGACTAGCGGGAGAGGTGAGCAGTTCTTC. This gives the protein CSVAGTSGRGEQFF.

In this sample, this clonotype turned up many times. The V call is TRBV11-2, the J call TRBJ2-5; 7 bases line up with TRBD2. V lost 5 bases and J lost 2; bases outside the gene matches: 8. The CDR3 is made up of 15 amino acids. Germline V gene sequence: CDR1 SGHAT, CDR2 FQNNGV. The chain's CDR3 is CASSPGGKGQETQYF. The CDR3 nucleotides read TGTGCCAGCAGCCCCGGGGGGAAGGGACAAGAGACCCAGTACTTC.

This clonotype was seen only a few times. The rearrangement joins TRBV29-1 to TRBJ1-5; D remains unclear. V gave up 4 bases and J gave up 1 base, with 5 bases separating them. Per the germline V gene, CDR1 is SQVTM and CDR2 is ANQGSEA. There are 12 residues in the CDR3. The CDR3 loop is CSVAGSNQPQHF. For the CDR3, the DNA is TGCAGCGTTGCCGGGAGCAATCAGCCCCAGCATTTT.

This clonotype was seen repeatedly, ten times or more. This chain links TRBV28 with TRBJ2-3, with D hard to call. V lost 2 bases, J lost 2 bases, and 11 bases lay in between. CDR1 MDHEN and CDR2 SYDVKM come from the germline V gene. The CDR3 is made up of 15 amino acids. The DNA for the CDR3 is TGTGCCAGCAGTTTACCCCCTCAGAACACAGATACGCAGTATTTT. This encodes CASSLPPQNTDTQYF.

This clonotype was seen at least ten times. The chain combines TRBV14 with TRBJ2-7; D unresolved. This CDR3 spans 11 amino acids. CDR1 and CDR2 from the germline V gene are SGHDN and FVKESK. V was pared by 3 bases and J by 3 bases, with 3 bases between. The CDR3 DNA reads as TGTGCCAGCAGCCAGAGCTACGAGCAGTACTTC. It is translated as CASSQSYEQYF. Combining the CDR3 with reference TRBV14 and TRBJ2-7 gives the whole variable domain EAGVTQFPSHSVIEKGQTVTLRCDPISGHDNLYWYRRVMGKEIKFLLHFVKESKQDESGMPNNRFLAERTGGTYSTLKVQPAELEDSGVYFCASSQSYEQYFGPGTRLTVT.

Comments on this clonotype: A much bigger clone sits one base away, suggesting this may be a read error. A read error is likely, as this CDR3 ends without the conserved phenylalanine or tryptophan. This chain connects TRBV5-1 to TRBJ2-3; 8 nucleotides match TRBD2. The germline V gene has CDR1 SGHRS and CDR2 YFSETQ. V lost 4 bases and J lost 1; bases outside the gene matches: 5. This CDR3 spans 15 amino acids. The CDR3 sequence: CASSNSGDRTDTQYL. The CDR3 DNA reads as TGCGCCAGCAGCAATAGCGGGGATCGCACAGATACGCAGTATTTG.

V and J are TRBV5-1 and TRBJ2-5; possibly TRBD2 for D (5 bases). The CDR3 is 14 residues long. CDR1 and CDR2 from the germline V gene are SGHRS and YFSETQ. V was clipped by 3 bases and J by 0 bases, with 9 bases between them. In nucleotides, the CDR3 is TGCGCCAGCAGCTCTGGAGGCAACCAAGAGACCCAGTACTTC. As protein: CASSSGGNQETQYF.

This clonotype was seen more than once but under ten times. This chain joins TRBV28 and TRBJ2-5; 10 nucleotides line up with TRBD2. This CDR3 comprises 16 residues. The V gene end was trimmed by 4 bases and the J gene end by 4 bases; junction bases not matched to a gene: 9. CDR1 is MDHEN, CDR2 SYDVKM, per germline. CDR3 coding DNA: TGTGCCAGCAGTTATCCCGGGACTAGCGAGAGAGAGACCCAGTACTTC. Translating gives CASSYPGTSERETQYF.

This clonotype was found many times. The V call is TRBV7-2, the J call TRBJ1-5; D may be TRBD1 (6 bases). The germline CDR1 and CDR2 sequences are SGHTA and FQGNSA. V was pared by 5 bases and J by 4 bases, with 12 bases between. This CDR3 contains 14 residues. This CDR3 reads CASSVPGVNQPQHF. The CDR3 coding sequence is TGTGCCAGCAGCGTTCCAGGGGTAAATCAGCCCCAGCATTTT. The variable domain in full, completed from reference TRBV7-2 and TRBJ1-5, reads GAGVSQSPSNKVTEKGKDVELRCDPISGHTALYWYRQSLGQGLEFLIYFQGNSAPDKSGLPSDRFSAERTGGSVSTLTIQRTQQEDSAVYLCASSVPGVNQPQHFGDGTRLSIL.

This clonotype has at least ten counts. The chain joins TRBV28 to TRBJ2-2; TRBD2 aligns across 7 bases. The CDR3 covers 15 residues. Unmatched junction bases numbered 1, after V lost 2 bases and J lost 1 base. The V gene's germline CDR1 is MDHEN and CDR2 SYDVKM. The CDR3 coding sequence is TGTGCCAGCAGTTTACGGGGGGTGAACACCGGGGAGCTGTTTTTT. Amino acids: CASSLRGVNTGELFF.

This clonotype was counted at least ten times. The genes are TRBV7-3 and TRBJ2-3; 8 nucleotides line up with TRBD2. V shed 5 bases, J shed 9 bases, and the junction held 16 bases outside the gene matches. The CDR3 length is 16 residues. Germline CDR1 and CDR2: SGHTA and FQGTGA. CDR3 DNA: TGTGCCAGCAGCCCGAATAGCGGGGCCGGCGGAGGAACGCAGTATTTT. Amino acids: CASSPNSGAGGGTQYF.

This rearrangement joins TRBV13 to TRBJ2-7, with unresolved D. This CDR3 has 12 amino acids. Germline V gene lookup returns CDR1 PRHDT and CDR2 FYEKMQ (reference sequence). Trimming pared 0 bases from V and 3 bases from J, leaving 3 bases between. The CDR3 sequence is CASSLGLYEQYF. In nucleotides, the CDR3 is TGTGCCAGCAGCTTAGGCCTCTACGAGCAGTACTTC.

This clonotype has a count of ten or more. This sequence joins TRBV6-6 and TRBJ1-1, with D possibly being TRBD1 (6 bases). Germline lookup yields CDR1 MNHNY and CDR2 SVGAGI (reference sequence). V was pared by 5 bases and J by 1 base, with 11 bases between. This CDR3 region has 14 residues. CDR3 in amino acids: CASSPRTANTEAFF. In nucleotides, the CDR3 is TGTGCCAGCAGTCCCCGGACAGCGAACACTGAAGCTTTCTTT.